The rows below give T cell receptor beta chains drawn from one sample of a study of blood T cell repertoires in COVID-19. TCRdb keeps only in-frame clones here, not all; method: immunoSEQ multiplex PCR. The sample contains under 60,000 clones, roughly nine tenths of which appear only once. Sequences were obtained from peripheral blood. The origin of the receptors is a man between 60 and 70 years old with acute or convalescent COVID-19. Both conserved end residues are part of each CDR3. Fields, in order: CDR3 DNA, CDR3 protein, V gene, J gene, clone size, D gene. The D gene is left open where the match is weak. Size is stated for part of the rows, as once, few or many counts, or as a class when the clone is expanded.

CDR3nt: TGTGCCAGCAGTTTACCCGTAGGGACAGGGCTACACGAGCAGTACTTC
CDR3aa: CASSLPVGTGLHEQYF
v_gene: TRBV27
j_gene: TRBJ2-7
abundance: once
d_gene: TRBD1

CDR3nt: TGTGCCAGCAGCAAAGCCCGCGGGACTGAAGCTTTCTTT
CDR3aa: CASSKARGTEAFF
v_gene: TRBV3-1/TRBV3-2
j_gene: TRBJ1-1
abundance: once
d_gene: .

CDR3nt: TGTGCCAGCAGTTCCAACACAGGGAACACTGAAGCTTTCTTT
CDR3aa: CASSSNTGNTEAFF
v_gene: TRBV6-6
j_gene: TRBJ1-1
abundance: once
d_gene: .

CDR3nt: TGTGCCAGCAGCTTAGGGTTAACAGGGTACGAGCAGTACTTC
CDR3aa: CASSLGLTGYEQYF
v_gene: TRBV11-2
j_gene: TRBJ2-7
abundance: .
d_gene: .

CDR3nt: TGTGCCAGCAGTATGACAGGGATCACAGATACGCAGTATTTT
CDR3aa: CASSMTGITDTQYF
v_gene: TRBV28
j_gene: TRBJ2-3
abundance: .
d_gene: TRBD1

CDR3nt: TGCAGCGCAGGGAGGGACACCATATATTTT
CDR3aa: CSAGRDTIYF
v_gene: TRBV29-1
j_gene: TRBJ1-3
abundance: .
d_gene: .

CDR3nt: TGTGCCAGCAGCTTTAGCCGGCTTACCGGGGAGCTGTTTTTT
CDR3aa: CASSFSRLTGELFF
v_gene: TRBV7-2
j_gene: TRBJ2-2
abundance: .
d_gene: .

CDR3nt: TGTGCCAGCAGCTTGGCAGGGGGCAATCAGCCCCAGCATTTT
CDR3aa: CASSLAGGNQPQHF
v_gene: TRBV5-5
j_gene: TRBJ1-5
abundance: .
d_gene: .

CDR3nt: TGTGCCAGTAACGAAGGTGGGACAGGGTTCGGCTACACCTTC
CDR3aa: CASNEGGTGFGYTF
v_gene: TRBV19
j_gene: TRBJ1-2
abundance: .
d_gene: TRBD1

CDR3nt: TGTGCCAGCAGCCCCGGACTAGCGGGGGTAGCCGGGGAGCTGTTTTTT
CDR3aa: CASSPGLAGVAGELFF
v_gene: TRBV7-2
j_gene: TRBJ2-2
abundance: .
d_gene: TRBD2

CDR3nt: TGTGCCAGCGGAAGTTCAGGGAAACTGTTTTTT
CDR3aa: CASGSSGKLFF
v_gene: TRBV12-3/TRBV12-4
j_gene: TRBJ1-4
abundance: .
d_gene: .

CDR3nt: TGTGCCAGCTCACCACCCTTCGGGACCCTAGCATCACAGGGCAAGCAGTTCTTC
CDR3aa: CASSPPFGTLASQGKQFF
v_gene: TRBV18
j_gene: TRBJ2-1
abundance: .
d_gene: .

CDR3nt: TGTGCCAGCAGAACGGACAGGGGGAACACTGAAGCTTTCTTT
CDR3aa: CASRTDRGNTEAFF
v_gene: TRBV6-6
j_gene: TRBJ1-1
abundance: .
d_gene: TRBD1

CDR3nt: TGTGCTAGTGGCGACCCTCTACAGGGCCTATACTCTGGAAACACCATATATTTT
CDR3aa: CASGDPLQGLYSGNTIYF
v_gene: TRBV12-5
j_gene: TRBJ1-3
abundance: .
d_gene: .

CDR3nt: TGTGCCAGCAGTTTGGCAGGGTTGTCCTACGAGCAGTACTTC
CDR3aa: CASSLAGLSYEQYF
v_gene: TRBV27
j_gene: TRBJ2-7
abundance: once
d_gene: .

CDR3nt: TGTGCCAGCCTGATTTTTACTAGCGGGTCTTACGAGCAGTACTTC
CDR3aa: CASLIFTSGSYEQYF
v_gene: TRBV2
j_gene: TRBJ2-7
abundance: few
d_gene: TRBD2

CDR3nt: TGTGCCAGTACCCCACAGGGGCCTGGAAACACCATATATTTT
CDR3aa: CASTPQGPGNTIYF
v_gene: TRBV19
j_gene: TRBJ1-3
abundance: .
d_gene: TRBD1